This T cell receptor (beta chain) was sequenced for a study of T cell responses to AZD1222 COVID-19 vaccine. Overall study context: Pooling covered second doses at about 4 or about 12 weeks.

Findings of the study overall: Distributed over spike, vaccine-associated CD4 TCRs predominated at 160-218 and 743-854. Close to half of spike-specific TCRs reportedly recognize unmutated variant regions. Donors skewed white British and female; clonal diversity was possibly underestimated.

Only in-frame clones appear in the TCRdb table, and some are missing; sequencing was by immunoSEQ multiplex PCR. The sample shows about 120,000 clones, about 90% of them seen only once. Turning to this clone: Its antigen is undetermined.

Trimming cost V 4 bases and J 4 bases, with 5 bases left between them. CDR3 length equals 12 residues. Per the germline V gene, CDR1 is MNHEY and CDR2 is SVGAGI. Sample: peripheral blood, taken on day 0 of AZD1222 vaccination. This rearrangement joins TRBV6-5 to TRBJ2-1; no firm D call. The clonotype originates from an adult in good health. Written as DNA, the CDR3 is TGTGCCAGCAGTTCGTATTACAATGAGCAGTTCTTC. It codes for CASSSYYNEQFF.